The 16 T cell receptor beta chains below were found in one sample sequenced in a study of blood T cell repertoires in COVID-19. The repertoire was sequenced with immunoSEQ multiplex PCR; TCRdb's copy has only in-frame clones and lacks some. The profile covers hundreds of thousands of clones, with around 86% appearing a single time and roughly 16% taken by the ten largest. The sample taken for sequencing was PBMCs or T cells enriched from blood (not recorded which). The receptor set was obtained from a man aged 18-30 years who had recovered from COVID-19.

V usage is TRBV4-1 and J usage is TRBJ1-5; D possibly corresponds to TRBD1 (6 bases). This CDR3 has 15 residues. Per the germline V gene, CDR1 is MGHRA and CDR2 is YSYEKL. Between the trimmed V and J ends, which lost 4 bases and 5 bases, there was a span of 15 bases. The CDR3 loop is CASSLRTEGDQPQHF. The CDR3 DNA sequence: TGCGCCAGCAGCCTACGGACAGAGGGGGATCAGCCCCAGCATTTT.

The chain links TRBV5-5 to TRBJ2-2; tentative D call: TRBD1 (6 bases). The V end was cut by 4 bases, the J end by 4 bases, with 14 bases between. Germline loops: CDR1 SGHKS, CDR2 YYEKEE (reference sequence). This CDR3 has 15 amino acids. The CDR3 DNA reads TGTGCCAGCAGCGGAACCGGGACATTCACCGGGGAGCTGTTTTTT. The encoded protein is CASSGTGTFTGELFF.

There are a few counts of this clone. At one of its ends the junction is not consistent with the germline gene, which may arise from a read error. The chain couples TRBV19 to TRBJ1-5; tentative D call: TRBD1 (5 bases). The CDR3 has 15 residues. Germline V gene data show CDR1 as LNHDA and CDR2 as SQIVND (reference sequence). This CDR3 is CASSKTDYSNQPQRF. In DNA, the CDR3 is TGTGCCAGTAGCAAGACAGATTATAGCAATCAGCCCCAGCGTTTT.

The V and J genes are TRBV12-3 or TRBV12-4 and TRBJ2-7, with D perhaps matching TRBD2 (5 bases). V was pared by 3 bases and J by 7 bases, with 13 bases between. The CDR3 length is 13 residues. The CDR3 nucleotides are TGTGCCAGCAGTTTTCGTCGCCGCGGGGAGCAGTACTTC. Protein: CASSFRRRGEQYF.

The chain joins TRBV11-2 to TRBJ2-7; TRBD1 matches 10 bases. The CDR3 is made up of 15 amino acids. Trimming removed 3 bases from V and 4 bases from J; junction bases left unmatched: 6. Germline V gives CDR1 SGHAT, CDR2 FQNNGV. In nucleotides, the CDR3 is TGTGCCAGCAGCTTCGGGACAGGGGTAGGGTACGAGCAGTACTTC. Translated: CASSFGTGVGYEQYF.

The rearrangement joins TRBV15 to TRBJ2-2; possibly TRBD2 for D (6 bases). Germline values: CDR1 LNHNV, CDR2 YYDKDF (reference sequence). Trimming stripped 6 bases from V and 5 bases from J, with 19 bases between. The CDR3 extends over 16 amino acids. This CDR3 is CATSPRRGPVTGELFF. The CDR3 DNA reads as TGTGCCACCAGTCCCAGGCGGGGTCCCGTAACCGGGGAGCTGTTTTTT.

This chain links TRBV19 with TRBJ2-7, with TRBD1 matching over 9 bases. The length of the CDR3 is 15 residues. CDR1 and CDR2 from the germline V gene are LNHDA and SQIVND (reference sequence). V was pared by 6 bases and J by 4 bases, with 10 bases of the junction left unmatched. CDR3 amino acids: CASSRDRVAGYEQYF. Written as DNA, the CDR3 is TGTGCCAGTAGCCGGGACAGGGTCGCAGGATACGAGCAGTACTTC.

V usage is TRBV18 and J usage is TRBJ2-7; D perhaps matches TRBD2 (6 bases). V lost 3 bases and J 3 bases, leaving 9 bases between the germline ends. Germline V gives CDR1 KGHSH, CDR2 LQKENI. The CDR3 contains 13 residues. CDR3 residues: CASSPEAGYEQYF. Here the CDR3 DNA reads TGTGCCAGCTCACCGGAAGCGGGCTACGAGCAGTACTTC.

The rearrangement joins TRBV6-2 or TRBV6-3 to TRBJ1-2; D perhaps matches TRBD1 (6 bases). The V end lost 0 bases, the J end lost 8 bases, and 16 bases lay between the germline ends. This CDR3 contains 15 residues. The germline V gene has CDR1 MNHEY and CDR2 SVGEGT. In DNA form, the CDR3 reads TGTGCCAGCAGTTACTCCCCAGATGGGGGCTCGGGCTACACCTTC. It codes for CASSYSPDGGSGYTF.

The rearrangement joins TRBV4-1 to TRBJ1-5, with D possibly TRBD1 on 6 matching bases. The germline V gene has CDR1 MGHRA and CDR2 YSYEKL. The CDR3 covers 16 residues. V was trimmed by 1 base and J by 4 bases, leaving 14 bases between them. This chain's CDR3 is CASSQVSARGNQPQHF. The CDR3 nucleotides read TGCGCCAGCAGCCAAGTATCGGCCAGGGGTAATCAGCCCCAGCATTTT.

This clone has a single count. The V and J genes are TRBV25-1 and TRBJ1-2; D is perhaps TRBD1 (6 bases). CDR3 size: 15 residues. The germline V gene has CDR1 MGHDK and CDR2 SYGVNS. V lost 1 base and J 7 bases, leaving 16 bases between the germline ends. The CDR3 loop reads CASSELDSPQSGYTF. Here the CDR3 DNA reads TGTGCCAGCAGTGAATTGGACAGTCCCCAGAGTGGCTACACCTTC.

The chain uses TRBV30 and TRBJ1-1; the D is unclear. Deletions cut 7 bases from V and 4 bases from J, with 22 bases between. The CDR3 is 15 residues long. Germline-derived CDR1 and CDR2 are GTSNPN and SVGIG (reference sequence). CDR3 amino acids: CALRQYERGGTEAFF. The DNA for the CDR3 is TGTGCCTTACGACAATATGAACGGGGTGGCACTGAAGCTTTCTTT.

The chain links TRBV5-1 to TRBJ2-5; D may be TRBD1 (5 bases). Germline assignment: CDR1 SGHRS and CDR2 YFSETQ. The CDR3 consists of 15 residues. With 3 bases removed from V and 4 bases from J, the gap between germline ends came to 16 bases. The CDR3 bases are TGCGCCAGCAGCTCATCACTCGGCAGGGCAGAGACCCAGTACTTC. Residues: CASSSSLGRAETQYF.

The V call is TRBV3-1 (or the pseudogene TRBV3-2), the J call TRBJ2-5; TRBD1 agrees at 9 bases. V dropped 3 bases and J dropped 5; count of bases not matched to a gene: 4. The CDR3 totals 14 residues. CDR1 is LGHDT, CDR2 YNNKEL, per germline (reference sequence). The DNA of the CDR3 is TGTGCCAGCAGCCATACAGGGGGCGAGGAGACCCAGTACTTC. Protein: CASSHTGGEETQYF.

DNA of the CDR3: TGCGCCAGCAGGCCTTCCGGAGACGAAAAACTGTTTTTT. Encoded protein: CASRPSGDEKLFF. V usage is TRBV4-1 and J usage is TRBJ1-4, with no clear D. Trimming stripped 6 bases from V and 8 bases from J, with 13 bases between. This CDR3 is built from 13 residues. Germline V gene data show CDR1 as MGHRA and CDR2 as YSYEKL.

The chain carries TRBV5-4 and TRBJ2-7; D gene unclear. CDR3 length equals 14 residues. The germline gives CDR1 SGHNT, CDR2 YYREEE (reference sequence). Trimming removed 0 bases at V and 4 bases at J, with 11 bases between. The CDR3 DNA reads as TGTGCCAGCAGCTTGGCGGGTAGAATTTACGAGCAGTACTTC. Its protein is CASSLAGRIYEQYF.